This TCR beta chain was captured by sequencing in a study of T cells in Graves' hyperthyroidism and ophthalmopathy. Any patient presenting with uncontrolled infection, other autoimmune disease, pregnancy or lactation was left out. Overall study results and limits: Model predictions of ophthalmopathy came a median 6.5 months before onset. By a 13 V-J model, ophthalmopathy was set apart from stable hyperthyroidism.

On this clonotype: Its specificity is unknown.

Germline V lookup: CDR1 SGDLS, CDR2 YYNGEE. Unmatched junction bases numbered 7, after V lost 4 bases and J lost 5 bases. This CDR3 is built from 14 residues. The source material, RNA transcripts, was used to amplify TCR beta CDR3 regions. HTBI primers were employed in a first-round RT-PCR of the TCR CDR3. MiXCR, applied by TCRdb to the multiplex PCR reads, yields one record per CDR3 protein. This sample has 500,000 to 650,000 distinct CDR3 sequences, with about 46% found just once. The TCR sequence derives from an adult woman with Graves' disease, either hyperthyroidism or ophthalmopathy (not recorded which). The chain employs TRBV9 and TRBJ2-5, with 8 nucleotides matching TRBD1. Sequences were obtained from peripheral blood or thyroid tissue (not recorded which). The CDR3 DNA sequence: TGTGCCAGCAGCCAGGGACAGGTGGGGGAGACCCAGTACTTC. It specifies CASSQGQVGETQYF.